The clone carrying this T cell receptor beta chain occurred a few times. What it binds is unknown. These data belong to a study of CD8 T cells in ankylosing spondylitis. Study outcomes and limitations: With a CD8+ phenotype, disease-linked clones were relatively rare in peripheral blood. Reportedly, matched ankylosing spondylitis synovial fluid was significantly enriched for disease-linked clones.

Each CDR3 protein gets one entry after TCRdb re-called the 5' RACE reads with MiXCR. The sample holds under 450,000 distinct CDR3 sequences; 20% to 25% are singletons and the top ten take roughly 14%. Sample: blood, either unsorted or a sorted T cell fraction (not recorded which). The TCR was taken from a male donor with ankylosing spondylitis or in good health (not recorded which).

CDR3: CASAFSGGQPQHF. CDR3 DNA: TGTGCCAGCGCATTTTCTGGGGGCCAGCCCCAGCATTTT. V gene TRBV6-1 combines with J gene TRBJ1-5, with D possibly matching TRBD1 (6 bases). Per germline, CDR1 MNHNS and CDR2 SASEGT. The CDR3 loop spans 13 amino acids. Trimming shortened V by 8 bases and J by 7 bases, and 15 bases separated the two germline ends.